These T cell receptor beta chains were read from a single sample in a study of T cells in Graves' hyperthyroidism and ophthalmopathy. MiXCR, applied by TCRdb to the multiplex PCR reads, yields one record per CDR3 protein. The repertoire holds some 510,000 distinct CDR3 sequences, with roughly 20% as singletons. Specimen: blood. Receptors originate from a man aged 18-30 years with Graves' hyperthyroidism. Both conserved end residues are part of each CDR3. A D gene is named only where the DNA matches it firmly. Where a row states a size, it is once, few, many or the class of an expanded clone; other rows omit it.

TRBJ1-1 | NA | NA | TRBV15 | CATSRDRGGGGTEAFF | TGTGCCACCAGCAGAGACCGGGGGGGTGGGGGCACTGAAGCTTTCTTT
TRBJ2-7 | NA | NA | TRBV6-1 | CASLSPDSYEQYF | TGTGCCAGCCTTAGTCCCGACTCCTACGAGCAGTACTTC
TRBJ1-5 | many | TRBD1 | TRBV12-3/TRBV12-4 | CASSLGGQGDNQPQHF | TGTGCCAGCAGTTTAGGGGGACAGGGGGACAATCAGCCCCAGCATTTT
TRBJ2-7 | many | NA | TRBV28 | CASTLGPIITYEQYF | TGTGCCAGCACCCTTGGGCCAATTATTACCTACGAGCAGTACTTC
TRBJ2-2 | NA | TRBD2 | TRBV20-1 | CSAAGDANTGELFF | TGCAGTGCGGCGGGGGACGCGAACACCGGGGAGCTGTTTTTT
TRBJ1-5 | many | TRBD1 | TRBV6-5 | CASSNRDRPGDQPQHF | TGTGCCAGCAGTAACCGGGACAGGCCTGGGGATCAGCCCCAGCATTTT
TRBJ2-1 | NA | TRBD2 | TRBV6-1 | CASSGTSGSGYNEQFF | TGTGCCAGCAGTGGGACTAGCGGGAGTGGGTACAATGAGCAGTTCTTC
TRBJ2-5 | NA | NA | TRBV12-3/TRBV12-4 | CASSFSRGEARETQYF | TGTGCCAGCAGTTTTTCGAGGGGGGAGGCCAGGGAGACCCAGTACTTC
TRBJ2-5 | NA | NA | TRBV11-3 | CASSLTGRHRRETQYF | TGTGCCAGCAGCTTAACAGGTCGGCACCGTCGAGAGACCCAGTACTTC
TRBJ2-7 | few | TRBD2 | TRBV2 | CASKLTSGRGASYEQYF | TGTGCCAGCAAGTTAACTAGCGGGAGGGGGGCCTCCTACGAGCAGTACTTC
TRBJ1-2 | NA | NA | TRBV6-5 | CASSYSRTVQNYGYTF | TGTGCCAGCAGTTACAGCCGGACAGTTCAGAACTATGGCTACACCTTC
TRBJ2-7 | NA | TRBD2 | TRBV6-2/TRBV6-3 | CASNDGGNYEQYF | TGTGCCAGCAACGACGGGGGGAACTACGAGCAGTACTTC
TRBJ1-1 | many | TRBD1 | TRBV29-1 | CSTPGQGFLTTEAFF | TGCAGCACCCCGGGACAGGGGTTTTTGACAACTGAAGCTTTCTTT
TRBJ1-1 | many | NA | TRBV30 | CAWSEGSSNTEAFF | TGTGCCTGGAGTGAGGGCAGTTCGAACACTGAAGCTTTCTTT
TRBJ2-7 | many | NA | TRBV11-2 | CASSLEVSGSYEQYF | TGTGCCAGCAGCTTAGAGGTTAGCGGTTCCTACGAGCAGTACTTC
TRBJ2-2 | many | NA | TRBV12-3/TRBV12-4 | CASSLVIQNTGELFF | TGTGCCAGCAGTTTAGTGATCCAAAACACCGGGGAGCTGTTTTTT
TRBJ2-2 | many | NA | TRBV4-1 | CASSQFLNRTGSRPYGELFF | TGCGCCAGCAGCCAGTTCTTAAACCGGACCGGATCAAGACCTTACGGGGAGCTGTTTTTT
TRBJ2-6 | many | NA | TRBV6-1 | CASSGGASGANVLTF | TGTGCCAGCAGTGGGGGGGCCTCTGGGGCCAACGTCCTGACTTTC
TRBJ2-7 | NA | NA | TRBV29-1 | CSVRHLATYEQYF | TGCAGCGTAAGACACCTTGCTACCTACGAGCAGTACTTC
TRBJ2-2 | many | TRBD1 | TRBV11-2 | CASSLSQGASTGELFF | TGTGCCAGCAGCTTATCCCAGGGGGCGAGCACCGGGGAGCTGTTTTTT
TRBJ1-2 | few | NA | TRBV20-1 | CSARSPTNGYTF | TGCAGTGCTAGAAGTCCTACAAATGGCTACACCTTC
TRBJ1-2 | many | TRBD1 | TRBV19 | CASSYTGGLSGYTF | TGTGCCAGTAGTTATACAGGGGGATTATCTGGCTACACCTTC
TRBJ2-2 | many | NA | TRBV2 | CASAPFRQKHRELFF | TGTGCCAGCGCACCATTCCGACAGAAACACCGGGAGCTGTTTTTT
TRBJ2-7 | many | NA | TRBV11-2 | CASSLEWGNYEQYF | TGTGCCAGCAGCTTAGAGTGGGGAAACTACGAGCAGTACTTC
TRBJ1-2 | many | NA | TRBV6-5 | CASSYLDMTPNYGYTF | TGTGCCAGCAGTTACTTAGACATGACCCCTAACTATGGCTACACCTTC
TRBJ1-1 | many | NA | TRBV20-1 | CSAMDPEGAEAFF | TGCAGTGCAATGGACCCCGAAGGCGCTGAAGCTTTCTTT
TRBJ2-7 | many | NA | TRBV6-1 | CASTPWAPYEQYF | TGTGCCAGCACTCCGTGGGCTCCCTACGAGCAGTACTTC
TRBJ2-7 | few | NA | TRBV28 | CASSLTRVRVYEQYF | TGTGCCAGCAGTTTAACCAGGGTGAGGGTCTACGAGCAGTACTTC
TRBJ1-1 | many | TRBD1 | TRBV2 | CASRDRGPGGTEAFF | TGTGCCAGCAGGGACAGGGGGCCTGGAGGCACTGAAGCTTTCTTT
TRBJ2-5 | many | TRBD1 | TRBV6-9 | CASSLTGGIQETQYF | TGTGCCAGCAGTTTGACAGGGGGCATCCAAGAGACCCAGTACTTC
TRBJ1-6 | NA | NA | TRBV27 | CASSPQGPDSPLHF | TGTGCCAGCAGTCCTCAGGGCCCCGATTCACCCCTCCACTTT
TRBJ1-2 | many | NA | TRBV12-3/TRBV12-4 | CASSFSPHSGYGYTF | TGTGCCAGCAGTTTTTCGCCCCATTCGGGCTATGGCTACACCTTC
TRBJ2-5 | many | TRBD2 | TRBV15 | CATSRGSGGAETQYF | TGTGCCACCAGCAGAGGGAGCGGGGGGGCGGAGACCCAGTACTTC
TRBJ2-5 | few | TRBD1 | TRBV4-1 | CASSQEGTDQETQYF | TGCGCCAGCAGCCAAGAAGGGACAGACCAAGAGACCCAGTACTTC
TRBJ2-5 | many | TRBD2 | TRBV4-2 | CASSRGTSGGSGETQYF | TGTGCCAGCAGCCGAGGAACTAGCGGGGGCAGCGGGGAGACCCAGTACTTC
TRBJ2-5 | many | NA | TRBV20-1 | CSARVQAIETQYF | TGCAGTGCTAGAGTACAGGCCATAGAGACCCAGTACTTC
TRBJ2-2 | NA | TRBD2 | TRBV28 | CASSLRTSGTNTGELFF | TGTGCCAGCAGTTTAAGGACTAGCGGGACGAACACCGGGGAGCTGTTTTTT
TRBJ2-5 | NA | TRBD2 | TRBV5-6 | CASSFGLAEPQETQYF | TGTGCCAGCAGCTTCGGACTAGCGGAGCCCCAAGAGACCCAGTACTTC
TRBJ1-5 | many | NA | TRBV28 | CASIVGAYSNQPQHF | TGTGCCAGCATAGTGGGGGCGTATAGCAATCAGCCCCAGCATTTT
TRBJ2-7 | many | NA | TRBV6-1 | CASSGGQGGYEQYF | TGTGCCAGCAGCGGAGGCCAGGGGGGATACGAGCAGTACTTC
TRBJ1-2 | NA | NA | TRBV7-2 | CASRDMSYTF | TGTGCCAGCAGAGACATGAGCTACACCTTC
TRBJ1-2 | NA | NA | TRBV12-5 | CASGLDTGRSNYGYTF | TGTGCTAGTGGTTTGGACACAGGTAGAAGTAACTATGGCTACACCTTC